This T cell receptor (beta chain) originates from a study of control samples from healthy donors and cancer patients (dated by TCRdb to between 2020 and 2021). The library relied on the immunoSEQ multiplex PCR assay. What TCRdb holds here is the immuneACCESS table cut down to in-frame rearrangements. Part of the clones is not present; checked against another copy, under half of the missing clones reflect an unresolved V gene, and the others are unexplained. The sample table records 100,000 to 120,000 clones; around 89% of these occur just once. In total, the top ten clones hold 3.7% of the sample. Points on this clone: It has no known antigen specificity. Within one base of it there is no much larger clone, and no base qualities were kept.

Based on the germline V gene, the CDR1 and CDR2 sequences are KGHSH and LQKENI. Trimming leaves V shorter by 2 bases and J shorter by 1 base, with the junction holding 2 bases beyond the gene matches. The cysteine opens and the phenylalanine closes a CDR3 of 15 amino acids. Only the CDR3 region is kept as DNA, spanning 45 bases read in frame from base 1. Sequences were obtained from PBMCs. The sequence derives from a woman in her fifties or sixties with lung cancer. The chain is made from TRBV18 and TRBJ2-3; 8 nucleotides in the junction match TRBD2. The DNA sequence is given as TGTGCCAGCTCACCAGGGACTAGGGGCACAGATACGCAGTATTTT. This yields the protein CASSPGTRGTDTQYF. Extended through the reference TRBV18 and TRBJ2-3 proteins, this CDR3 yields the full variable domain: NAGVMQNPRHLVRRRGQEARLRCSPMKGHSHVYWYRQLPEEGLKFMVYLQKENIIDESGMPKERFSAEFPKEGPSILRIQQVVRGDSAAYFCASSPGTRGTDTQYFGPGTRLTVL.